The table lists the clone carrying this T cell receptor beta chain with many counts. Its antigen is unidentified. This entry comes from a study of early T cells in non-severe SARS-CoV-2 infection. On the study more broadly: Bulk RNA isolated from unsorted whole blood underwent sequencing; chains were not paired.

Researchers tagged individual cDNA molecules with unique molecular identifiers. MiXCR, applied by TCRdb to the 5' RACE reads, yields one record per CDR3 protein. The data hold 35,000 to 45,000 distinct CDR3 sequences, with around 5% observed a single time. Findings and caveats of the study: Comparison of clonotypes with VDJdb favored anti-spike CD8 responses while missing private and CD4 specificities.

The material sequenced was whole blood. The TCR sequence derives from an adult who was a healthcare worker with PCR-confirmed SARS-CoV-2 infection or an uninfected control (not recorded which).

For the CDR3, the DNA is TGTGCCAGCAGTTTAGGGGACAGGGGAGAGACCCAGTACTTC. The encoded protein is CASSLGDRGETQYF. V and J are TRBV28 and TRBJ2-5, with 10 nucleotides matching TRBD1. Germline-derived CDR1 and CDR2 are MDHEN and SYDVKM. The CDR3 extends over 14 amino acids. J gave up 4 bases and V 2 bases, and 1 base lay outside the gene matches.